This T cell receptor (beta chain) was found in a study of blood T cells in healthy people across ages. Whole-study results and caveats: In older individuals, TCR beta diversity per million T cells was lower, falling roughly linearly with age. Higher diversity, along with more naive CD4+ cells, distinguished long-lived donors from aged donors.

As concerns this clonotype: Its matching antigen is unknown.

Together with a sample-barcoded 5' primer, a J-beta primer mix was included in a second PCR lasting about 6 to 12 cycles. TCRdb re-called the 5' RACE reads through MiXCR, storing one row per CDR3 protein. The sample shows 1.5 million to 2 million distinct CDR3 sequences, approximately 40% of them seen only once. The sequencing sample was made of blood. The receptor's source is a human donor in good health.

The CDR3 sequence is CASSHLSGGLTDTQYF. The CDR3 DNA reads TGTGCCAGCAGCCATCTCTCGGGTGGGTTAACAGATACGCAGTATTTT. V and J are TRBV3-1 and TRBJ2-3, with no clear D. CDR1 LGHDT and CDR2 YNNKEL come from the germline V gene (reference sequence). V was cut by 3 bases and J by 3 bases, with 16 bases left in between. The CDR3 is 16 residues long.